These 22 T cell receptor beta chains share one sample of origin, sequenced in a study of molecular identifiers for immune sequencing clone quantification (dated by TCRdb to 2016 to 2019). Library method: PCR. Sequencing relied on an Illumina HiSeq 4000. Starting from the raw public reads, TCRdb applied fastp trimming at Q25, assembled clones with MiXCR and retained in-frame beta chains. Rows are combined by CDR3 protein, so each entry shows the most common genes and DNA. The sample table contains just under 650,000 distinct CDR3 sequences; only one count was recorded for 15% to 20% of them. Around 0.9% of the sample goes to the ten largest clones. Sample: naive CD8+ T cells from blood, with Jurkat cell RNA spiked in. Sample cell subset or site, as interpreted from the label and publication: FACS-sorted CD8+CD4-CCR7+CD45RA+ naive T cells. The origin of the receptors is a human donor in good health. Some libraries in this study had Jurkat cell RNA spiked in.

This clonotype was counted at least ten times. V is TRBV6-7 and J is TRBJ2-7; weak D call: TRBD1 (5 bases). TRBV6-7 is classed as an ORF, of uncertain function. The CDR3 runs 13 residues. V dropped 2 bases and J dropped 2 bases, with 7 bases sitting between them. The CDR3 DNA reads TGTGCCAGCAGTTACCAGGGAACCTACGAGCAGTACTTC. Translating it yields CASSYQGTYEQYF.

This clonotype appeared a few times. The chain recombines TRBV19 with TRBJ1-1; 7 bases line up with TRBD1. V dropped 8 bases and J dropped 5; count of bases not matched to a gene: 11. This CDR3 spans 14 amino acids. Germline CDR1 is LNHDA and CDR2 is SQIVND (reference sequence). CDR3 region: CASEALQGRTEAFF. The CDR3 coding sequence is TGTGCCAGTGAGGCACTACAGGGGAGGACTGAAGCTTTCTTT.

At least ten counts were recorded for this clonotype. The CDR3 DNA reads TGTGCCAGCAGTTACCGTAGCAGCCACTCTGGGGCCAACGTCCTGACTTTC. The encoded protein is CASSYRSSHSGANVLTF. The chain recombines TRBV6-5 with TRBJ2-6, with D unclear. This CDR3 contains 17 residues. CDR1 MNHEY and CDR2 SVGAGI come from the germline V gene. Between the trimmed V and J ends, which lost 2 bases and 0 bases, there was a span of 11 bases.

This clonotype was counted at least ten times. The V and J genes are TRBV5-6 and TRBJ1-5; D remains unclear. V lost 2 bases and J lost 2, with 8 bases in between. CDR3 length: 14 amino acids. Germline values: CDR1 SGHDT, CDR2 YYEEEE. CDR3 coding DNA: TGTGCCAGCAGCTTTTTGGCTGGCAATCAGCCCCAGCATTTT. Translation: CASSFLAGNQPQHF.

This clonotype was seen many times. The genes are TRBV11-2 and TRBJ2-1, with D tentatively TRBD2 (5 bases). The CDR3 consists of 16 residues. Germline V gives CDR1 SGHAT, CDR2 FQNNGV. The V end was cut by 4 bases, the J end by 0 bases, with 13 bases between. The CDR3 reads CASSSGLGSSYNEQFF. The CDR3 DNA reads as TGTGCCAGCAGCTCAGGACTGGGCAGCTCCTACAATGAGCAGTTCTTC.

There are many counts of this clonotype. The chain carries TRBV28 and TRBJ2-3, with 8 nucleotides matching TRBD1. This CDR3 region has 14 residues. Germline V gene data show CDR1 as MDHEN and CDR2 as SYDVKM. Trimming took 5 bases from V and 4 from J; bases not matched to a gene: 5. DNA of the CDR3: TGTGCCAGCAGTAAGGACAGGGTAGCAGATACGCAGTATTTT. Its translation is CASSKDRVADTQYF.

This clonotype was recorded at least ten times. The V call is TRBV6-5, the J call TRBJ2-5; the D is unclear. The CDR3 spans 14 residues. Trimming stripped 0 bases from V and 4 bases from J, with 9 bases between. The germline V gene encodes CDR1 MNHEY and CDR2 SVGAGI. The CDR3 here is CASSYSTSRETQYF. The DNA for the CDR3 is TGTGCCAGCAGTTACTCGACCAGTCGAGAGACCCAGTACTTC.

A word on this clonotype: Since a much larger clone is just one base distant, this may be a read error. This chain connects TRBV7-9 to TRBJ2-5; D gene unclear. CDR1 is SEHNR, CDR2 FQNEAQ, per germline (reference sequence). The length of the CDR3 is 16 residues. The DNA for the CDR3 is TGTGTCAGCAGCTTAGATTGGTCACAACTCCAAGAGACCCAGTACTTC. Residues: CVSSLDWSQLQETQYF.

This clonotype appeared many times. The chain carries TRBV7-2 and TRBJ2-1; 8 bases match TRBD2. There are 13 residues in the CDR3. Germline CDR1 is SGHTA and CDR2 is FQGNSA. V shed 5 bases, J shed 6 bases, and the junction held 3 bases outside the gene matches. This CDR3 is CASSDGTSNEQFF. The CDR3 coding sequence is TGTGCCAGCAGCGATGGGACTAGCAATGAGCAGTTCTTC.

There are many counts of this clonotype. The chain employs TRBV7-6 and TRBJ2-7; a possible D gene is TRBD2 (5 bases). This CDR3 comprises 14 residues. The V end was cut by 5 bases, the J end by 2 bases, with 13 bases between. Germline CDR1 SGHVS, CDR2 FNYEAQ. This CDR3 reads CASSPQRGTYEQYF. CDR3 coding DNA: TGTGCCAGCAGCCCCCAACGGGGAACCTACGAGCAGTACTTC.

This clonotype was detected many times. The chain uses TRBV4-1 and TRBJ1-5; D unclear. CDR3 length: 15 residues. Trimming cost V 0 bases and J 10 bases, with 16 bases left between them. Per the germline V gene, CDR1 is MGHRA and CDR2 is YSYEKL. The CDR3 DNA reads as TGCGCCAGCAGCCAAGAAACGGAGAGCCTTAACCCCCAGCATTTT. Translated, it gives CASSQETESLNPQHF.

This clonotype was picked up many times. This sequence joins TRBV23-1 and TRBJ2-5; D unclear. Being an ORF, TRBV23-1 has a function that is uncertain. With 7 bases removed from V and 2 bases from J, the gap between germline ends came to 20 bases. This CDR3 contains 16 residues. CDR3 region: CASNASGFDTQETQYF. Here the CDR3 DNA reads TGCGCCAGCAACGCGTCAGGTTTCGACACTCAAGAGACCCAGTACTTC.

The genes are TRBV20-1 and TRBJ2-1; TRBD2 agrees at 7 bases. V lost 5 bases, J lost 6 bases, and 16 bases stayed unmatched. CDR1 and CDR2 from the germline V gene are DFQATT and SNEGSKA (reference sequence). The CDR3 runs 16 residues. CDR3 coding DNA: TGCAGTGCTCCAACGTTGGGAGGGAGGATTACCAATGAGCAGTTCTTC. The encoded protein is CSAPTLGGRITNEQFF.

This clonotype was recorded many times. V is TRBV27 and J is TRBJ2-5, with 11 bases matching TRBD2. Germline lookup yields CDR1 MNHEY and CDR2 SMNVEV (reference sequence). The length of the CDR3 is 16 residues. Trimming removed 4 bases from V and 5 bases from J; junction bases left unmatched: 9. This chain's CDR3 is CASSSILAGVEETQYF. The CDR3 nucleotides read TGTGCCAGCAGTTCAATACTAGCGGGGGTTGAGGAGACCCAGTACTTC.

This clonotype has ten or more counts. The chain couples TRBV7-8 to TRBJ1-5, with D unclear. CDR3 length equals 16 residues. V lost 3 bases and J lost 0, with 12 bases in between. CDR1 and CDR2 (germline): SGHVS, FQNEAQ. The CDR3 DNA is TGTGCCAGCAGCTTTTCGCCTGCCTATAGCAATCAGCCCCAGCATTTT. Amino acids: CASSFSPAYSNQPQHF. Drawing the rest from reference TRBV7-8 and TRBJ1-5, the complete variable domain is GAGVSQSPRYKVAKRGQDVALRCDPISGHVSLFWYQQALGQGPEFLTYFQNEAQLDKSGLPSDRFFAERPEGSVSTLKIQRTQQEDSAVYLCASSFSPAYSNQPQHFGDGTRLSIL.

This clonotype was detected ten times or more. J is TRBJ1-2 and V is TRBV6-5; D gene unclear. The germline V gene encodes CDR1 MNHEY and CDR2 SVGAGI. CDR3 length: 11 residues. Trimming pared 7 bases from V and 8 bases from J, leaving 11 bases between. The CDR3 is CASIEMGGYTF. The CDR3 coding sequence is TGTGCCAGCATTGAAATGGGGGGCTACACCTTC.

The sample holds many counts of this clonotype. The genes are TRBV20-1 and TRBJ2-7; 7 positions match TRBD2. CDR1 and CDR2 (germline): DFQATT, SNEGSKA (reference sequence). The CDR3 is made up of 13 amino acids. V shed 6 bases and J 4 bases; nucleotides not matched to a gene: 9. CDR3 amino acids: CSARRLALYEQYF. The CDR3 nucleotides are TGCAGTGCCCGCCGACTAGCTCTATACGAGCAGTACTTC.

The chain uses TRBV5-5 and TRBJ2-7; 9 nucleotides align to TRBD1. Trimming cost V 5 bases and J 5 bases; bases outside gene matches: 8. This CDR3 has 14 amino acids. Germline values: CDR1 SGHKS, CDR2 YYEKEE (reference sequence). This chain's CDR3 is CASSHRDRVHEQYF. The CDR3 DNA follows: TGTGCCAGCAGTCACCGGGACAGGGTCCACGAGCAGTACTTC.

J is TRBJ1-3 and V is TRBV7-6, with D hard to call. This CDR3 is built from 14 residues. Between the trimmed V and J ends, which lost 1 base and 0 bases, there was a span of 4 bases. Germline V gene lookup returns CDR1 SGHVS and CDR2 FNYEAQ. The CDR3 region is CASSLGDSGNTIYF. The CDR3 nucleotides are TGTGCCAGCAGCTTAGGGGACTCTGGAAACACCATATATTTT.

Concerning this clonotype: One junction end disagrees with the germline gene, perhaps due to a read error. The chain recombines TRBV7-7 with TRBJ2-3; D remains unclear. The germline V gene has CDR1 SSHAT and CDR2 FNYEAQ (reference sequence). The CDR3 contains 17 residues. CDR3 region: CASSKSQSPPNTDTQYF. The DNA of the CDR3 is TGTGCTAGCAGCAAGTCCCAGAGCCCCCCTAACACAGATACGCAGTATTTT.

This clonotype was detected many times. This rearrangement joins TRBV30 to TRBJ2-2, with 7 positions matching TRBD2. The germline gives CDR1 GTSNPN, CDR2 SVGIG (reference sequence). V shed 5 bases, J shed 1 base, and the junction held 4 bases outside the gene matches. The CDR3 spans 14 residues. CDR3 loop: CAWSGLENTGELFF. The CDR3 bases are TGTGCCTGGTCTGGACTAGAGAACACCGGGGAGCTGTTTTTT. The variable domain in full, with the rest retrieved from reference TRBV30 and TRBJ2-2, is SQTIHQWPATLVQPVGSPLSLECTVEGTSNPNLYWYRQAAGRGLQLLFYSVGIGQISSEVPQNLSASRPQDRQFILSSKKLLLSDSGFYLCAWSGLENTGELFFGEGSRLTVL.

This clonotype was observed at least ten times. This chain uses TRBV4-3 with TRBJ2-1, with 9 bases that match TRBD2. The CDR3 length is 16 residues. Germline values: CDR1 LGHNA, CDR2 YSLEER. V lost 0 bases and J lost 4; bases outside the gene matches: 4. The CDR3 coding sequence is TGCGCCAGCAGCCAAGATCGTCTAGCGGGGTACAATGAGCAGTTCTTC. It specifies CASSQDRLAGYNEQFF.